This is a list of T cell receptor beta chains from one sample in a study of OX40 agonist ivuxolimab in advanced cancers. Sequencing was performed with immunoSEQ multiplex PCR; in TCRdb, only in-frame clones are kept and a portion is missing. Among around 30,000 clones, approximately 90% were seen once, and the ten largest hold about 24%. The sample was CD4+ or CD8+ T cells sorted from blood, taken in a trial of the OX40 agonist ivuxolimab. These receptors all come from an adult with an advanced solid tumor such as melanoma, head and neck, liver or kidney cancer. The CDR3 runs from the conserved cysteine through the conserved F or W. Fields, in order: D gene, J gene, CDR3 length, clone size, V gene, CDR3 protein, CDR3 DNA. D genes are given only for firm matches. Size tells how often a clone was seen (once, few, many) or the class of an expanded clone, and some rows leave it out.

D gene: .; J gene: TRBJ1-1; CDR3 length: 10; clone size: .; V gene: TRBV29-1; CDR3 protein: CSVVLDRAFF; CDR3 DNA: TGCAGCGTTGTCCTTGACCGTGCTTTCTTT
D gene: TRBD2; J gene: TRBJ2-3; CDR3 length: 15; clone size: .; V gene: TRBV5-4; CDR3 protein: CASSSGLAITDTQYF; CDR3 DNA: TGTGCCAGCAGCTCGGGACTAGCAATCACAGATACGCAGTATTTT
D gene: .; J gene: TRBJ2-7; CDR3 length: 13; clone size: .; V gene: TRBV10-3; CDR3 protein: CATGTPAGYEQYF; CDR3 DNA: TGTGCCACCGGGACACCCGCGGGGTACGAGCAGTACTTC
D gene: .; J gene: TRBJ1-2; CDR3 length: 14; clone size: .; V gene: TRBV19; CDR3 protein: CASSIVLGGYGYTF; CDR3 DNA: TGTGCCAGTAGTATAGTGCTCGGCGGTTATGGCTACACCTTC
D gene: .; J gene: TRBJ1-4; CDR3 length: 15; clone size: .; V gene: TRBV5-1; CDR3 protein: CASSLEELRYGKLFF; CDR3 DNA: TGCGCCAGCAGCCTGGAGGAGTTACGGTACGGGAAACTGTTTTTT
D gene: TRBD1; J gene: TRBJ2-1; CDR3 length: 17; clone size: .; V gene: TRBV15; CDR3 protein: CATSRVGPGGFYNEQFF; CDR3 DNA: TGTGCCACCAGCAGAGTGGGCCCAGGGGGCTTCTACAATGAGCAGTTCTTC
D gene: .; J gene: TRBJ2-2; CDR3 length: 12; clone size: once; V gene: TRBV7-2; CDR3 protein: CASSLTPGELFF; CDR3 DNA: TGTGCCAGCAGCTTAACCCCCGGGGAGCTGTTTTTT
D gene: .; J gene: TRBJ2-3; CDR3 length: 16; clone size: .; V gene: TRBV21-1; CDR3 protein: CASSKPPGLATDTQYF; CDR3 DNA: TGTGCCAGCAGCAAACCCCCGGGACTAGCTACAGATACGCAGTATTTT
D gene: TRBD1; J gene: TRBJ2-1; CDR3 length: 15; clone size: .; V gene: TRBV10-3; CDR3 protein: CAISGRDRFIDEQFF; CDR3 DNA: TGTGCCATCAGTGGCCGGGACAGGTTCATCGATGAGCAGTTCTTC
D gene: .; J gene: TRBJ2-1; CDR3 length: 12; clone size: .; V gene: TRBV5-6; CDR3 protein: CASSIDPRQQFF; CDR3 DNA: TGTGCCAGCAGCATCGACCCTAGGCAGCAGTTCTTC
D gene: .; J gene: TRBJ2-7; CDR3 length: 13; clone size: .; V gene: TRBV6-5; CDR3 protein: CASSYEGSYEQYF; CDR3 DNA: TGTGCCAGCAGTTACGAGGGATCCTACGAGCAGTACTTC
D gene: TRBD1; J gene: TRBJ2-7; CDR3 length: 14; clone size: .; V gene: TRBV10-3; CDR3 protein: CAIRNGDRGYEQYF; CDR3 DNA: TGTGCCATCAGAAACGGGGACAGGGGATACGAGCAGTACTTC
D gene: .; J gene: TRBJ2-3; CDR3 length: 15; clone size: .; V gene: TRBV7-6; CDR3 protein: CASSSPESGVDTQYF; CDR3 DNA: TGTGCCAGCAGCTCCCCAGAGTCGGGGGTCGATACGCAGTATTTT
D gene: TRBD1; J gene: TRBJ2-7; CDR3 length: 16; clone size: .; V gene: TRBV7-9; CDR3 protein: CASSSEDRPYNYEQYF; CDR3 DNA: TGTGCCAGCAGCTCCGAGGACAGGCCTTACAATTACGAGCAGTACTTC
D gene: .; J gene: TRBJ1-1; CDR3 length: 13; clone size: .; V gene: TRBV19; CDR3 protein: CASIFDIYTEAFF; CDR3 DNA: TGTGCCAGTATATTTGACATTTACACTGAAGCTTTCTTT
D gene: .; J gene: TRBJ1-2; CDR3 length: 16; clone size: .; V gene: TRBV2; CDR3 protein: CASSDISGRADYGYTF; CDR3 DNA: TGTGCCAGCAGTGACATCAGTGGACGGGCAGACTATGGCTACACCTTC
D gene: TRBD2; J gene: TRBJ2-3; CDR3 length: 19; clone size: once; V gene: TRBV7-8; CDR3 protein: CASSFPSGSISVLTDTQYF; CDR3 DNA: TGTGCCAGCAGCTTCCCTAGCGGGTCAATCAGCGTTCTCACAGATACGCAGTATTTT
D gene: TRBD2; J gene: TRBJ2-7; CDR3 length: 16; clone size: .; V gene: TRBV28; CDR3 protein: CASSQGLAGFSYEQYF; CDR3 DNA: TGTGCCAGCAGCCAGGGACTAGCGGGATTCTCCTACGAGCAGTACTTC